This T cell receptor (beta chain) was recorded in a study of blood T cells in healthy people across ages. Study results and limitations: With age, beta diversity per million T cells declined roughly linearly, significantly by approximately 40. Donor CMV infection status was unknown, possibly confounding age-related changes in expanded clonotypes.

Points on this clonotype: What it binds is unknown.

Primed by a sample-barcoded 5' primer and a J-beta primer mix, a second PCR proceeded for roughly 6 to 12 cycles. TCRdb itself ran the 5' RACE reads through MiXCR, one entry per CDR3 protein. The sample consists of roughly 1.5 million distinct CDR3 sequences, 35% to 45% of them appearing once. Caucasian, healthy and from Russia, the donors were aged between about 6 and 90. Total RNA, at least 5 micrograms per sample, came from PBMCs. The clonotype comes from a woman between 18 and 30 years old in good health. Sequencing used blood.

CDR3 protein: CASSILAGGQEQYF. CDR3 bases: TGTGCCAGCAGTATACTAGCGGGGGGGCAAGAGCAGTACTTC. The gene calls are TRBV6-6 and TRBJ2-7, with 13 bases lining up with TRBD2. Trimming cost V 5 bases and J 7 bases; bases outside gene matches: 5. Germline values: CDR1 MNHNY, CDR2 SVGAGI (reference sequence). This CDR3 spans 14 amino acids.